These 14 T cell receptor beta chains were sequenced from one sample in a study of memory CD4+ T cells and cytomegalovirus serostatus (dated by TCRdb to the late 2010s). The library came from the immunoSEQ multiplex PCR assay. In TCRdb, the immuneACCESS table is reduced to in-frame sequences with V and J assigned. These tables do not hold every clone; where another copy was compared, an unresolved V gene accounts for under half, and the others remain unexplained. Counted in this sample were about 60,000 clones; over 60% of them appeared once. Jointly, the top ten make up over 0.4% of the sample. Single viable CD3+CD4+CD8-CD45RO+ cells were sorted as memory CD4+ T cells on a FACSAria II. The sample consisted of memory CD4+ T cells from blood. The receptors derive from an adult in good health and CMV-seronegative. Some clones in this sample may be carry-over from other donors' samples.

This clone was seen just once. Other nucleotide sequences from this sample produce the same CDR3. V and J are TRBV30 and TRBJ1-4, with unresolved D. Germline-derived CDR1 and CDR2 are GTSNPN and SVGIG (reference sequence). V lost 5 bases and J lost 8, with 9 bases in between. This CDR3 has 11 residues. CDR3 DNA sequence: TGTGCCTGGTCGATAAGAGAAAAACTGTTTTTT. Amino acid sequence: CAWSIREKLFF.

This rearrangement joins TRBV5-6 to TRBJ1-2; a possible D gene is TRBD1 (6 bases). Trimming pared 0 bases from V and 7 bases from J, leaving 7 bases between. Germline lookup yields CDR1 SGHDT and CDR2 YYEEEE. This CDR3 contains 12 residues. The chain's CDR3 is CASSLDRAGYTF. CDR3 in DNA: TGTGCCAGCAGCTTGGACAGGGCTGGCTACACCTTC.

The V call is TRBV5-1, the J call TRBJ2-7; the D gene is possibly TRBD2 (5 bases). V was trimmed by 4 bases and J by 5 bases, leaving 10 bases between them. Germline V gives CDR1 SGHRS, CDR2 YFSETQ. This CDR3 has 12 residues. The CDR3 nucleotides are TGCGCCAGCAGCGTGACCGGGGACGAGCAGTACTTC. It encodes CASSVTGDEQYF. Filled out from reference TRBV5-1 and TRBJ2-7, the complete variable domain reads KAGVTQTPRYLIKTRGQQVTLSCSPISGHRSVSWYQQTPGQGLQFLFEYFSETQRNKGNFPGRFSGRQFSNSRSEMNVSTLELGDSALYLCASSVTGDEQYFGPGTRLTVT.

DNA for the CDR3: TGTGCCAGCAGTGATAACTATGAGCAGTTCTTC. This sequence encodes CASSDNYEQFF. The chain combines TRBV2 with TRBJ2-1; D is unclear. Germline V lookup: CDR1 SNHLY, CDR2 FYNNEI. With 3 bases removed from V and 8 bases from J, the gap between germline ends came to 5 bases. The CDR3 has 11 amino acids.

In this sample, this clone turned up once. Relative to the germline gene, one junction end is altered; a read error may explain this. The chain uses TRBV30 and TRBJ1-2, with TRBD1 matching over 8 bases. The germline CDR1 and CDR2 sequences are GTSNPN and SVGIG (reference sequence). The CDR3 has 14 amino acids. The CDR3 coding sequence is TGTGCCGGGGTAATTCCAAAGGCACAGGACAGGGCCTTTTTC. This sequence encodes CAGVIPKAQDRAFF.

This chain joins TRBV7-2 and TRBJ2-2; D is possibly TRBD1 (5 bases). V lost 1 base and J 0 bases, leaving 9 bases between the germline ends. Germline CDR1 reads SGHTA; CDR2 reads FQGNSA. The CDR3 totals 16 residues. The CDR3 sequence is CASSLGGQANTGELFF. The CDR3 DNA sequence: TGTGCCAGCAGCTTAGGGGGCCAAGCGAACACCGGGGAGCTGTTTTTT.

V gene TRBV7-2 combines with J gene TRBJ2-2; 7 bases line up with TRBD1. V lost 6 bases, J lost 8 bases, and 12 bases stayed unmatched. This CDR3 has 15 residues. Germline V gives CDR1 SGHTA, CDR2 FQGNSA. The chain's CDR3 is CASSYRTGPSGELFF. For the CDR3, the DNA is TGTGCCAGCAGTTATCGGACAGGCCCCTCTGGGGAGCTGTTTTTT.

CDR3 amino acids: CASSLDRQNEQFF. The DNA of the CDR3 is TGTGCCAGCAGCTTAGACAGGCAGAATGAGCAGTTCTTC. The rearrangement joins TRBV11-3 to TRBJ2-1; D ambiguous. From germline, CDR1 is SGHNT and CDR2 YENEEA. This CDR3 has 13 residues. With 0 bases removed from V and 7 bases from J, the gap between germline ends came to 7 bases.

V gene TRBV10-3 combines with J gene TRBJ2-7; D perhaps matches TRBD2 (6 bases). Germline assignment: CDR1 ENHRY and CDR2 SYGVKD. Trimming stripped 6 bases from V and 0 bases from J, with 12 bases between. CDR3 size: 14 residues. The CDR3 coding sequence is TGTGCCATCAGCGGGACTGACAGCTCCTACGAGCAGTACTTC. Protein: CAISGTDSSYEQYF.

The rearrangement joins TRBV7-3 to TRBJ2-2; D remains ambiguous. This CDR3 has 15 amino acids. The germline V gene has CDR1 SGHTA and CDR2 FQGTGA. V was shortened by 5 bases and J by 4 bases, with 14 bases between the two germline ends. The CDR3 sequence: CASSPQIRATGELFF. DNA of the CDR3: TGTGCCAGCAGCCCGCAGATAAGGGCCACCGGGGAGCTGTTTTTT.

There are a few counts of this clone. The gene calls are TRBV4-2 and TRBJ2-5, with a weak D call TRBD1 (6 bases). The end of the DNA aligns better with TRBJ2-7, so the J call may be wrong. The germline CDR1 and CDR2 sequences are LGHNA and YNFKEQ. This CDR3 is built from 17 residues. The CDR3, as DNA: TGTGCCAGCAGCCCTAACCCGGGACAAACCACCCTCTACGAGCAGTACTTC. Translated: CASSPNPGQTTLYEQYF.

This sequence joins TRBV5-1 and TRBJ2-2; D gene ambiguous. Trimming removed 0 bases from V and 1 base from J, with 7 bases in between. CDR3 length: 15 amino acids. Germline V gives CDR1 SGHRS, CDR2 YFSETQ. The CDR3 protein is CASSLVVGNTGELFF. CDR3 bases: TGCGCCAGCAGCTTGGTCGTGGGGAACACCGGGGAGCTGTTTTTT.

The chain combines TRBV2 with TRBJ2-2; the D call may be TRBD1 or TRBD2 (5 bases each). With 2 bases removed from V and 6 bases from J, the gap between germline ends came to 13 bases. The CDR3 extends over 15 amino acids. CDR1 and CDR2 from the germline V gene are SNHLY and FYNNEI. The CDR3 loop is CASSEWSGLAGELFF. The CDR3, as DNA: TGTGCCAGCAGTGAATGGTCGGGGCTCGCCGGGGAGCTGTTTTTT.

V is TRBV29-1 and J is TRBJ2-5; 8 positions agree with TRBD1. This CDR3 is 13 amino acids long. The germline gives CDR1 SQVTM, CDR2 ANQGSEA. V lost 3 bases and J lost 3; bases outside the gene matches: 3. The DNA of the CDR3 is TGCAGCGTTGAGGCAGGGGGCAAAGAGACCCAGTACTTC. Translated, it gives CSVEAGGKETQYF.